This entry lists 17 T cell receptor beta chains sequenced from one sample in a study of blood T cells in healthy people across ages. Then a second PCR, running roughly 6 to 12 cycles, was carried out with a sample-barcoded 5' primer and a J-beta primer mix. Using its own MiXCR run on the 5' RACE reads, TCRdb lists one record per CDR3 protein. The repertoire holds roughly 560,000 distinct CDR3 sequences, with around 24% as singletons. This sample was shared with a second study, whose subject was T cells of mothers and their children.

The sample taken for sequencing was blood. The receptor set was obtained from a boy aged 10-17 years in good health.

V and J are TRBV9 and TRBJ2-1, with 12 nucleotides matching TRBD2. This CDR3 has 18 residues. The trim removed 4 bases at V and 1 base at J, leaving 9 bases unmatched. Germline CDR1 SGDLS, CDR2 YYNGEE. The DNA for the CDR3 is TGTGCCAGCAGCTTCAGCCCCACTAGCGGGAGGTCCTACAATGAGCAGTTCTTC. This codes for CASSFSPTSGRSYNEQFF.

The V and J genes are TRBV14 and TRBJ2-7; tentative D call: TRBD1 (6 bases). The CDR3 spans 17 residues. The V end lost 5 bases, the J end lost 4 bases, and 24 bases lay between the germline ends. Germline CDR1 SGHDN, CDR2 FVKESK. The CDR3 DNA follows: TGTGCCAGCAGCTCCACACTCGGGACATCCAACGGGTACGAGCAGTACTTC. Translation: CASSSTLGTSNGYEQYF.

Only a few counts were recorded for this clonotype. The CDR3 nucleotides read TGTGCCAGCAGTAGCATCTTCGGGGGGGACTACGAGCAGTACTTC. Protein product: CASSSIFGGDYEQYF. V usage is TRBV6-2 or TRBV6-3 and J usage is TRBJ2-1; TRBD2 agrees at 8 bases. Gene TRBJ2-7 matches the end of the DNA better, so the J call may be wrong. The CDR3 spans 15 residues. CDR1 MNHEY and CDR2 SVGEGT come from the germline V gene.

The chain is built from TRBV28 and TRBJ1-2, with D hard to call. Germline CDR1 MDHEN, CDR2 SYDVKM. The length of the CDR3 is 12 residues. The V end lost 3 bases, the J end lost 8 bases, and 10 bases lay between the germline ends. This chain's CDR3 is CASSFQVRGYTF. In DNA form, the CDR3 reads TGTGCCAGCAGTTTTCAGGTTCGCGGCTACACCTTC.

The chain couples TRBV7-2 to TRBJ2-7; 8 bases align to TRBD2. The CDR3 runs to 16 residues. Unmatched junction bases numbered 14, after V lost 4 bases and J lost 6 bases. The V gene's germline CDR1 is SGHTA and CDR2 FQGNSA. CDR3 nucleotide sequence: TGTGCCAGCAGCTCCCTACCGGGACTAGGAGGATTCGAGCAGTACTTC. Translated, it gives CASSSLPGLGGFEQYF. The full variable domain, with the rest looked up from reference TRBV7-2 and TRBJ2-7, is GAGVSQSPSNKVTEKGKDVELRCDPISGHTALYWYRQSLGQGLEFLIYFQGNSAPDKSGLPSDRFSAERTGGSVSTLTIQRTQQEDSAVYLCASSSLPGLGGFEQYFGPGTRLTVT.

This clonotype showed up just a few times. This sequence joins TRBV20-1 and TRBJ2-1, with D unclear. This CDR3 is built from 14 residues. Trimming stripped 3 bases from V and 5 bases from J, with 14 bases between. CDR1 is DFQATT, CDR2 SNEGSKA, per germline (reference sequence). As DNA, the CDR3 is TGCAGTGCTAGTGGCGTAATCCTGAACAATGAGCAGTTCTTC. As protein: CSASGVILNNEQFF.

The V and J genes are TRBV7-2 and TRBJ2-5; D remains ambiguous. The V and J ends lost 4 bases and 3 bases respectively, with 12 bases between them. Germline-derived CDR1 and CDR2 are SGHTA and FQGNSA. The CDR3 covers 14 residues. The CDR3 loop is CASSSWQGEETQYF. CDR3 DNA sequence: TGTGCCAGCAGCTCTTGGCAAGGAGAAGAGACCCAGTACTTC.

This chain uses TRBV12-3 or TRBV12-4 with TRBJ2-5, with D hard to call. The J call may be mistaken, given a closer DNA end match to TRBJ2-1. This CDR3 comprises 13 residues. CDR3 DNA sequence: TGTGCCAGCAGTACGGCCACCTTGGGTGAGCAGTTCTTC. Translating gives CASSTATLGEQFF.

This chain links TRBV20-1 with TRBJ2-4, with a weak D call TRBD2 (6 bases). Germline CDR1 is DFQATT and CDR2 is SNEGSKA (reference sequence). Trimming cost V 1 base and J 8 bases, with 15 bases left between them. The CDR3 is 14 residues long. CDR3 sequence: CSARATTKRDIQYF. The CDR3 nucleotides read TGCAGTGCTAGAGCCACAACCAAGCGGGACATTCAGTACTTC.

At least ten counts were recorded for this clonotype. V gene TRBV29-1 combines with J gene TRBJ2-2; 9 bases map to TRBD2. Losses at the gene ends were 5 bases for V and 1 base for J; bases not matched to a gene: 5. In germline, CDR1 is SQVTM, CDR2 ANQGSEA. There are 15 residues in the CDR3. The CDR3 coding sequence is TGCAGCGTTCCGGCTAGCGGGAAGAACACCGGGGAGCTGTTTTTT. It translates to CSVPASGKNTGELFF.

The chain is built from TRBV13 and TRBJ2-5, with 10 positions matching TRBD1. V lost 5 bases to trimming and J lost 4 bases; unmatched junction nucleotides: 7. This CDR3 region has 15 residues. Looked up from germline, CDR1 is PRHDT and CDR2 is FYEKMQ (reference sequence). CDR3 residues: CASSKGQGEIETQYF. The CDR3 DNA reads as TGTGCCAGCAGCAAAGGACAGGGGGAGATAGAGACCCAGTACTTC.

A few counts support this clonotype. This sequence joins TRBV4-1 and TRBJ2-2, with D perhaps being TRBD1 or TRBD2 (5 bases each). From germline, CDR1 is MGHRA and CDR2 YSYEKL. V dropped 4 bases and J dropped 1 base, with 10 bases sitting between them. The CDR3 is made up of 15 amino acids. The CDR3 bases are TGCGCCAGCAGCCCCCTTGGGGGGAACACCGGGGAGCTGTTTTTT. Its protein is CASSPLGGNTGELFF.

The V and J genes are TRBV7-2 and TRBJ1-1; 9 positions agree with TRBD1. The V segment lost 6 bases and the J segment 4 bases; nucleotides outside the gene matches: 3. The CDR3 is 13 residues long. Germline lookup yields CDR1 SGHTA and CDR2 FQGNSA. The CDR3 loop is CASRIQGATEAFF. The DNA of the CDR3 is TGTGCCAGCAGGATACAGGGGGCCACTGAAGCTTTCTTT.

This chain uses TRBV12-3 or TRBV12-4 with TRBJ2-7, with D perhaps TRBD2 (6 bases). This CDR3 contains 13 residues. The germline V and J ends were trimmed by 6 bases and 6 bases, with 15 bases remaining between them. As DNA, the CDR3 is TGTGCCAGCAGCCGCATCCGGGACTCCGAGCAGTACTTC. Translation gives CASSRIRDSEQYF.

The rearrangement uses TRBV5-1 and TRBJ2-5, with 8 bases that match TRBD1. Losses at the gene ends were 4 bases for V and 0 bases for J; bases not matched to a gene: 8. The CDR3 loop spans 16 amino acids. The V gene's germline CDR1 is SGHRS and CDR2 YFSETQ. In nucleotides, the CDR3 is TGCGCCAGCAGCCGGACAGGGTTTGGAAACCAAGAGACCCAGTACTTC. As protein: CASSRTGFGNQETQYF.

At least ten counts were recorded for this clonotype. The chain carries TRBV15 and TRBJ2-1; D gene uncertain. This CDR3 has 16 amino acids. The germline gives CDR1 LNHNV, CDR2 YYDKDF (reference sequence). The ends were cut back, 1 base at V and 2 bases at J, with 12 bases in the middle. CDR3 sequence (DNA): TGTGCCACCAGCAGAGTACTGGCGGCCGCCTACAATGAGCAGTTCTTC. This gives the protein CATSRVLAAAYNEQFF.

There are many counts of this clonotype. The chain recombines TRBV5-6 with TRBJ2-3; D unresolved. Germline values: CDR1 SGHDT, CDR2 YYEEEE. V lost 0 bases to trimming and J lost 6 bases, with 11 bases between them. The CDR3 loop spans 14 amino acids. The CDR3 loop is CASSLGPTSDTQYF. The CDR3 DNA follows: TGTGCCAGCAGCTTGGGGCCTACGTCCGATACGCAGTATTTT. The full variable domain, completed using reference TRBV5-6 and TRBJ2-3, is DAGVTQSPTHLIKTRGQQVTLRCSPKSGHDTVSWYQQALGQGPQFIFQYYEEEERQRGNFPDRFSGHQFPNYSSELNVNALLLGDSALYLCASSLGPTSDTQYFGPGTRLTVL.